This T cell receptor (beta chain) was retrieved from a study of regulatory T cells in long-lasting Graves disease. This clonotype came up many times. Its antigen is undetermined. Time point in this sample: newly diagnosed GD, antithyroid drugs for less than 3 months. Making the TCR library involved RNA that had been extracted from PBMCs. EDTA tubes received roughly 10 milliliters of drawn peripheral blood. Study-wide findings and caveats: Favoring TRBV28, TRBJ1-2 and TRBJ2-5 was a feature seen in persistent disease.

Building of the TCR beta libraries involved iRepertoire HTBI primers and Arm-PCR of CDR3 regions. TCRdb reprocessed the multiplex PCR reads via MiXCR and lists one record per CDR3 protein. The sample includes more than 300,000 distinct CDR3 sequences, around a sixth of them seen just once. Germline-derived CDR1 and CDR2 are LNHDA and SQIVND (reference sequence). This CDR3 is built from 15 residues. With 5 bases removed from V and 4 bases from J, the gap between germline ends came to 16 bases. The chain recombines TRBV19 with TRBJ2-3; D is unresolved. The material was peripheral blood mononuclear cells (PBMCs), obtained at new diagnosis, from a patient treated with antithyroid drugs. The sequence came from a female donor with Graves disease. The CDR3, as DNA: TGTGCCAGTAGTTATATAGCCGGAGTTGCAGATACGCAGTATTTT. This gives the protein CASSYIAGVADTQYF.